Listed below are T cell receptor beta chains from one sample, sequenced in a study of T cell repertoires in cytomegalovirus infection. One entry per CDR3 protein, called by TCRdb with MiXCR from the reads. The top ten clones hold 20% to 30% of a sample with 560,000 or so distinct CDR3 sequences, about 17% of them seen once. Material for sequencing was CD8+ T cells from PBMCs. The receptors derive from a human donor in good health (CMV status not recorded). Some clones in this sample may be carry-over from other donors' samples. The CDR3 runs from the conserved cysteine through the conserved F or W. D genes are given only for firm matches. Not every row has a clone size; where given, it reads once, few, many or a size class.

>TRBV9|TRBD1|NA|TRBJ1-2
CASSDDRGTYGYIF
>TRBV7-4|TRBD2|many|TRBJ2-1
CASSSPRGTDYNEQFF
>TRBV10-2|NA|many|TRBJ2-7
CASSEIGSTYEQYF
>TRBV11-2|NA|many|TRBJ1-2
CASSLDVAGTHYGYTF
>TRBV12-3/TRBV12-4|TRBD2|many|TRBJ2-3
CASRSGLAGGPSATDTQYF
>TRBV4-2|TRBD2|many|TRBJ2-7
CASSQPTSGTGYEQYF
>TRBV28|TRBD2|few|TRBJ2-3
CASSPTSGRVVLDTQYF
>TRBV12-3/TRBV12-4|NA|NA|TRBJ2-2
CASSGGWGTGELFF
>TRBV27|NA|many|TRBJ2-1
CASNLQGNNEQFF
>TRBV25-1|NA|many|TRBJ1-1
CASRAGRTEAFF
>TRBV28|TRBD1|few|TRBJ2-7
CASSTGTAPTENF
>TRBV6-2/TRBV6-3|NA|many|TRBJ2-1
CASSAGAPNEQFF
>TRBV25-1|NA|few|TRBJ1-2
CAIGAYYGYTF
>TRBV7-9|NA|NA|TRBJ1-1
CASSLSGGRASFF
>TRBV6-1|TRBD1|few|TRBJ2-3
CASSTGTGGEDTQYF
>TRBV27|NA|few|TRBJ2-7
CASRNRRGTSYEQYF
>TRBV20-1|TRBD2|NA|TRBJ2-1
CSARRLAGDNEQFF
>TRBV6-1|NA|few|TRBJ2-7
CATATERLSYEQYF
>TRBV27|TRBD2|many|TRBJ2-1
CASSLSAGYEQFF
>TRBV28|TRBD2|many|TRBJ2-1
CASSLRTSGRAGDEQFF
>TRBV27|NA|few|TRBJ1-5
CASSLSSLGPQHF
>TRBV20-1|TRBD1|few|TRBJ1-5
CSARPDRGLQPQHF
>TRBV13|TRBD1|NA|TRBJ1-2
CASSAPRQGHYGYTF
>TRBV13|NA|few|TRBJ1-1
CASSSSGRRNTEAFF
>TRBV4-1|NA|NA|TRBJ2-1
CASSQAAHNEQFF
>TRBV7-6|TRBD2|many|TRBJ2-1
CASSLRLAGHYNEQFF
>TRBV7-9|NA|many|TRBJ1-2
CASSPPSGRPVSYTF
>TRBV4-1|TRBD2|few|TRBJ2-7
CASSQSPGLVGYEQYF
>TRBV5-8|TRBD1|few|TRBJ1-2
CASSTGGTGNGYTF
>TRBV7-8|NA|many|TRBJ1-5
CASSSAPWSNQPQHF
>TRBV27|TRBD2|few|TRBJ2-5
CASSPGRAAETQYF
>TRBV6-1|NA|NA|TRBJ1-1
CASSARGWGTEAFF
>TRBV6-5|NA|NA|TRBJ1-2
CASSYSGDSMDYTF
>TRBV5-5|NA|many|TRBJ2-3
CASSFGRVGISTDTQYF
>TRBV6-5|NA|many|TRBJ1-1
CASSARLQATEAFF
>TRBV7-9|NA|many|TRBJ1-3
CASSLLGLSSGNTIYF
>TRBV27|NA|few|TRBJ1-2
CASSPGGQNYGYTF
>TRBV5-4|NA|many|TRBJ2-1
CASSSETYNEQFF
>TRBV6-1|TRBD1|NA|TRBJ2-2
CASSKRGQTNTGELFF
>TRBV10-3|TRBD1|few|TRBJ2-7
CAIGDRESYEQYF
>TRBV10-3|NA|many|TRBJ1-2
CAISSQDTSLYGYTF
>TRBV7-6|NA|many|TRBJ2-1
CASSLGASGTYNEQFF
>TRBV4-1|TRBD1|few|TRBJ1-4
CASSYPRGREKLFF